This T cell receptor (beta chain) was found in a study of blood T cell repertoires in COVID-19 (dated by TCRdb to 2019 to 2021). With regard to the full study: Samples covering the acute and convalescent phases of COVID-19 were provided by collaborators in the United States, Italy and Spain. The prospective study material was composed of cDNA or gDNA derived from T cells, B-cell-depleted T cells, or PBMCs. Deeply sampled blood TCRbeta repertoires from subjects exposed to, actively infected with, or recovered from COVID-19 were included in the dataset. The repertoires were made available in a free public database intended to serve as a resource for research on the immune response to SARS-CoV-2. The samples were drawn from the first 160 participants of the ongoing ImmuneRACE study and from 1,254 subjects provided by 6 global collaborators. A de-identified subject ID, COVID-19 status, age in years and sex were almost always included in the sample metadata. HLA class I and class II types, where available, came from metadata supplied by the sample provider rather than from assay-based typing.

At one collaborating source in Seattle, patients were enrolled during active infection and were followed longitudinally through the course of disease. The collaborating institutions used their own protocols to collect whole blood in K2EDTA tubes. For TCRbeta analysis, collaborators shipped samples as frozen whole blood, isolated PBMCs, or DNA extracted from either of those sample types. Only one count was recorded for this clone. Its antigen is not yet known. One base away there is no much larger clone; base qualities are not given. From the germline V gene (reference sequence), CDR1 is SEHNR and CDR2 is FQNEAQ. Trimming removed 0 bases from V and 3 bases from J; the gene matches leave 6 bases unexplained. Counted from cysteine to phenylalanine, this CDR3 has 16 amino acids. Only the CDR3 DNA is retained, 48 bases long and in frame from the first base. The immunoSEQ Assay, a bias-controlled multiplex PCR, was used to amplify TCRbeta CDR3 regions from genomic DNA. In the paper's pipeline: The number of nucleated cells in each sample was estimated from the amplification of reference gene primers within the assay. To quantify the absolute abundance of each unique TCRbeta CDR3 rearrangement, sequence reads were collapsed and filtered. For each sample, productive Simpson clonality was calculated as the square root of Simpson's diversity index across productive rearrangements. Not all clones reach the TCRdb copy of this immuneACCESS table, which keeps in-frame sequences only. Checked studies attribute under half of the gap to unresolved V genes and leave the rest unexplained. V and J calls and clone size come straight from that table; D and trimming were deduced from the DNA. This sample holds about 370,000 clones; roughly 90% were observed only once. The ten largest clones represent around 3% of the sample.

Overall results and qualifications from the work: Clinical and demographic metadata were provided uncurated, with the amount varying by source and participant.

This TCR was sampled from a woman younger than 45 with COVID-19, enrolled during active disease. Recombination connected TRBV7-9 to TRBJ1-2; TRBD1 fits 8 bases in the junction. Sequencing used peripheral blood. The DNA reads TGTGCCAGCAGCTTAGCGGGGACAGGTACTCACTATGGCTACACCTTC. This gives the protein CASSLAGTGTHYGYTF.